The T cell receptor beta chain described here comes from a study of response to subunit inactivated influenza vaccine. Notes on the study in general: Researchers suggested that each seasonal influenza vaccination recruits few new T cells.

Germline values: CDR1 SGHTS, CDR2 YDEGEE. Trimming cost V 8 bases and J 4 bases; bases outside gene matches: 10. The CDR3 has 15 amino acids. On this clonotype: Its target is not known.

TCRdb reprocessed the RT-PCR reads via MiXCR and lists one record per CDR3 protein. The table includes 500,000 to 750,000 distinct CDR3 sequences, 14% detected once. This material consisted of PBMCs from blood, taken 12 days after vaccination. The chain employs TRBV5-8 and TRBJ2-1, with 9 bases lining up with TRBD1. The sequence derives from a man aged 50-59 years who received an inactivated influenza vaccine. CDR3 sequence: CASPGGQGGYNEQFF. CDR3 in DNA: TGTGCCAGTCCCGGGGGACAGGGAGGTTACAATGAGCAGTTCTTC.